These 25 T cell receptor beta chains share one sample of origin, sequenced in a study of cytomegalovirus exposure and HLA in healthy donors. TCRdb's table, derived via immunoSEQ multiplex PCR, lists solely in-frame clones and lacks some. The table includes approximately 170,000 clones, about 90% detected once. Material for sequencing was PBMCs. The receptors stem from a young woman in good health and CMV-seropositive.

The rearrangement uses TRBV12-5 and TRBJ2-5; 11 bases fit TRBD1. This CDR3 is built from 17 residues. V lost 2 bases and J lost 3; bases outside the gene matches: 8. Germline V gene sequence: CDR1 LGHNT, CDR2 FRNRAP. In DNA form, the CDR3 reads TGTGCTAGTGGTTTGTGGACAGGGGGCCTCCTAAAAGAGACCCAGTACTTC. Its protein product is CASGLWTGGLLKETQYF.

V usage is TRBV4-2 and J usage is TRBJ2-1; 11 positions match TRBD2. CDR3 length equals 17 residues. Germline trimming cut 2 bases from V and 3 bases from J; bases unmatched to any gene: 6. Germline V gene data show CDR1 as LGHNA and CDR2 as YNFKEQ. CDR3 coding DNA: TGTGCCAGCAGCCAAAGGAAGACTAGCGGGATCTACAATGAGCAGTTCTTC. This encodes CASSQRKTSGIYNEQFF.

This rearrangement joins TRBV5-6 to TRBJ1-2, with TRBD1 identical over 7 bases. Germline V gene lookup returns CDR1 SGHDT and CDR2 YYEEEE. This CDR3 has 14 amino acids. V lost 4 bases and J lost 1; bases outside the gene matches: 4. The DNA for the CDR3 is TGTGCCAGCAGCCGGACAGGAGATAACTATGGCTACACCTTC. Amino acid sequence: CASSRTGDNYGYTF.

The rearrangement links TRBV10-1 to TRBJ2-4, with D maybe TRBD2 (7 bases). V shed 8 bases and J shed 0 bases, with 20 bases lying between them. Germline CDR1 and CDR2: WNHNN and SYGVQD (reference sequence). The CDR3 totals 17 residues. The CDR3 here is CASGFPQGGLAKNIQYF. Here the CDR3 DNA reads TGCGCCAGCGGATTTCCACAGGGAGGGCTAGCCAAAAACATTCAGTACTTC.

The sample holds one count of this clone. The chain uses TRBV30 and TRBJ1-2; no clear D gene. CDR3 length: 15 residues. With 2 bases removed from V and 4 bases from J, the gap between germline ends came to 17 bases. Per germline, CDR1 GTSNPN and CDR2 SVGIG (reference sequence). CDR3 protein: CAWSFLRIAGYGYTF. DNA for the CDR3: TGTGCCTGGAGTTTCCTCCGGATCGCGGGCTATGGCTACACCTTC.

This rearrangement joins TRBV2 to TRBJ2-3; weak D call: TRBD1 (7 bases). CDR1 and CDR2 (germline): SNHLY, FYNNEI. Trimming left V 4 bases short and J 3 bases short, with 11 bases between. This CDR3 has 14 residues. CDR3 region: CASSGQGGTDTQYF. The CDR3 DNA reads TGTGCCAGCAGTGGGCAGGGGGGTACAGATACGCAGTATTTT.

This clone appeared once. The rearrangement links TRBV5-4 to TRBJ2-3; D may be TRBD2 (6 bases). The CDR3 has 15 amino acids. Trimming took off 0 bases at V and 2 bases at J, with 10 bases between the two ends. Germline V gene data show CDR1 as SGHNT and CDR2 as YYREEE (reference sequence). Written as DNA, the CDR3 is TGTGCCAGCAGCTTGGCCGGAGGGCACACAGATACGCAGTATTTT. The encoded protein is CASSLAGGHTDTQYF. The complete variable domain, with remaining parts taken from reference TRBV5-4 and TRBJ2-3, reads ETGVTQSPTHLIKTRGQQVTLRCSSQSGHNTVSWYQQALGQGPQFIFQYYREEENGRGNFPPRFSGLQFPNYSSELNVNALELDDSALYLCASSLAGGHTDTQYFGPGTRLTVL.

The rearrangement joins TRBV30 to TRBJ2-7; D is possibly TRBD1 (5 bases). The CDR3 is made up of 13 amino acids. The V end was cut by 4 bases, the J end by 7 bases, with 17 bases between. CDR1 and CDR2 from the germline V gene are GTSNPN and SVGIG (reference sequence). CDR3 region: CAWNTRGLGEQYF. The CDR3 DNA sequence: TGTGCCTGGAATACAAGGGGTCTAGGGGAGCAGTACTTC.

The rearrangement joins TRBV2 to TRBJ2-3; the D gene is possibly TRBD1 (5 bases). Germline loops: CDR1 SNHLY, CDR2 FYNNEI. The CDR3 covers 15 residues. Trimming removed 0 bases at V and 3 bases at J, with 10 bases between. DNA for the CDR3: TGTGCCAGCAGTGAAGCCAGGGTGGTAACAGATACGCAGTATTTT. Amino acids: CASSEARVVTDTQYF.

The chain is built from TRBV27 and TRBJ2-1; D may be TRBD2 (6 bases). Trimming stripped 5 bases from V and 0 bases from J, with 23 bases between. Germline V lookup: CDR1 MNHEY, CDR2 SMNVEV (reference sequence). This CDR3 has 19 amino acids. CDR3 protein: CASSGPVIGEALSYNEQFF. In nucleotides, the CDR3 is TGTGCCAGCAGTGGGCCAGTAATAGGGGAGGCCCTCTCCTACAATGAGCAGTTCTTC.

The rearrangement links TRBV28 to TRBJ2-7; 12 nucleotides agree with TRBD1. Germline V lookup: CDR1 MDHEN, CDR2 SYDVKM. This CDR3 is 15 amino acids long. J was trimmed by 6 bases and V by 5 bases; bases with no gene match: 8. This CDR3 reads CASSGYGTGGGEQYF. CDR3 sequence (DNA): TGTGCCAGCAGTGGATACGGGACAGGGGGCGGCGAGCAGTACTTC.

The chain uses TRBV5-4 and TRBJ2-7; 11 nucleotides agree with TRBD2. J was trimmed by 3 bases and V by 4 bases; bases with no gene match: 3. Germline V gene data show CDR1 as SGHNT and CDR2 as YYREEE (reference sequence). The CDR3 is made up of 14 amino acids. The CDR3 DNA sequence: TGTGCCAGCAGCAGGGGGACTAGCGGCTACGAGCAGTACTTC. Its translation: CASSRGTSGYEQYF. The whole variable domain, filled in from reference TRBV5-4 and TRBJ2-7, reads ETGVTQSPTHLIKTRGQQVTLRCSSQSGHNTVSWYQQALGQGPQFIFQYYREEENGRGNFPPRFSGLQFPNYSSELNVNALELDDSALYLCASSRGTSGYEQYFGPGTRLTVT.

The V and J genes are TRBV30 and TRBJ2-2; 8 bases line up with TRBD1. V gave up 5 bases and J gave up 1 base; unmatched junction bases: 3. In germline, CDR1 is GTSNPN, CDR2 SVGIG (reference sequence). The CDR3 is 14 amino acids. CDR3 sequence: CAWEGQENTGELFF. The CDR3 nucleotides read TGTGCCTGGGAGGGACAGGAGAACACCGGGGAGCTGTTTTTT.

This clone has only one observation. The rearrangement links TRBV11-2 to TRBJ2-3; D is undetermined. The CDR3 is 14 residues long. Germline V CDR1 and CDR2: SGHAT, FQNNGV. Trimming cost V 1 base and J 2 bases, with 7 bases left between them. The CDR3 DNA follows: TGTGCCAGCAGCTTAGCCCCATCCACAGATACGCAGTATTTT. Protein product: CASSLAPSTDTQYF.

The chain recombines TRBV7-3 with TRBJ2-2; 8 bases align to TRBD1. Germline lookup yields CDR1 SGHTA and CDR2 FQGTGA. There are 15 residues in the CDR3. V gave up 6 bases and J gave up 1 base; unmatched junction bases: 4. CDR3 in amino acids: CASRPTGGNTGELFF. For the CDR3, the DNA is TGTGCCAGCAGACCAACAGGGGGGAACACCGGGGAGCTGTTTTTT.

This chain joins TRBV10-3 and TRBJ1-1; tentative D call: TRBD1 (5 bases). V was trimmed by 3 bases and J by 1 base, leaving 12 bases between them. Germline V gives CDR1 ENHRY, CDR2 SYGVKD. The CDR3 is made up of 15 amino acids. Here the CDR3 reads CAISEGGTGNTEAFF. The CDR3 nucleotides are TGTGCCATCAGTGAAGGAGGGACGGGGAACACTGAAGCTTTCTTT.

CDR3 coding DNA: TGTGCCAGCTCACCCCGGACAGAGCGTCAGCCCCAGCATTTT. Its translation is CASSPRTERQPQHF. The J gene is TRBJ1-5, the V gene TRBV18; possibly TRBD1 for D (6 bases). Germline lookup yields CDR1 KGHSH and CDR2 LQKENI. V lost 3 bases and J 6 bases, leaving 12 bases between the germline ends. The CDR3 runs 14 residues.

This chain links TRBV7-9 with TRBJ2-2; no definite D call. This CDR3 region has 15 residues. V lost 4 bases and J 6 bases, leaving 15 bases between the germline ends. CDR1 and CDR2 (germline): SEHNR, FQNEAQ (reference sequence). The CDR3 protein is CASSSPSPGAGELFF. The CDR3 nucleotides are TGTGCCAGCAGCTCTCCCTCCCCAGGTGCCGGGGAGCTGTTTTTT.

The genes are TRBV5-4 and TRBJ1-3; D remains unclear. V dropped 5 bases and J dropped 3 bases, with 9 bases sitting between them. Per germline, CDR1 SGHNT and CDR2 YYREEE (reference sequence). This CDR3 is 13 amino acids long. CDR3 DNA sequence: TGTGCCAGCAGTTCGCCCAGTGGAAACACCATATATTTT. Translation gives CASSSPSGNTIYF.

This sequence joins TRBV19 and TRBJ2-7; D is unclear. Per germline, CDR1 LNHDA and CDR2 SQIVND (reference sequence). Deletions cut 5 bases from V and 3 bases from J, with 11 bases between. This CDR3 region has 13 residues. Here the CDR3 DNA reads TGTGCCAGTAGTGCAGGTCACCTCTACGAGCAGTACTTC. Its translation is CASSAGHLYEQYF.

The rearrangement joins TRBV9 to TRBJ2-1; TRBD2 matches at 10 bases. In germline, CDR1 is SGDLS, CDR2 YYNGEE. Unmatched junction bases numbered 16, after V lost 0 bases and J lost 4 bases. The CDR3 is made up of 20 amino acids. This chain's CDR3 is CASSVGFRGGGLAPYNEQFF. The CDR3 nucleotides read TGTGCCAGCAGCGTAGGGTTCCGAGGAGGGGGACTAGCGCCTTACAATGAGCAGTTCTTC.

The chain employs TRBV11-3 and TRBJ2-7; TRBD1 might be the D (5 bases). The CDR3 sequence is 14 residues long. V was clipped by 4 bases and J by 2 bases, with 12 bases between them. The germline CDR1 and CDR2 sequences are SGHNT and YENEEA. CDR3 region: CASSSDSYPYEQYF. CDR3 bases: TGTGCCAGCAGCTCCGACAGCTATCCCTACGAGCAGTACTTC. The full variable domain, completed using reference TRBV11-3 and TRBJ2-7, is EAGVVQSPRYKIIEKKQPVAFWCNPISGHNTLYWYLQNLGQGPELLIRYENEEAVDDSQLPKDRFSAERLKGVDSTLKIQPAELGDSAVYLCASSSDSYPYEQYFGPGTRLTVT.

The chain uses TRBV10-3 and TRBJ1-2, with 9 bases lining up with TRBD1. J was trimmed by 4 bases and V by 9 bases; bases with no gene match: 21. The CDR3 runs 18 residues. CDR1 ENHRY and CDR2 SYGVKD come from the germline V gene. CDR3 DNA: TGTGCCATAACCCGAAGCGGGACAGGGTACCCCAGGGTCTATGGCTACACCTTC. Encoded protein: CAITRSGTGYPRVYGYTF.

The count of this clone is one. V gene TRBV28 combines with J gene TRBJ2-7; 9 bases fit TRBD2. The CDR3 length is 16 residues. The germline V gene has CDR1 MDHEN and CDR2 SYDVKM. With 1 base clipped from V and 0 bases from J, the junction kept 4 bases outside the gene matches. CDR3 amino acids: CASSLYGSGSSYEQYF. CDR3 nucleotide sequence: TGTGCCAGCAGTTTATATGGTAGCGGGAGCTCCTACGAGCAGTACTTC. Based on the CDR3 plus reference TRBV28 and TRBJ2-7, the full variable domain is DVKVTQSSRYLVKRTGEKVFLECVQDMDHENMFWYRQDPGLGLRLIYFSYDVKMKEKGDIPEGYSVSREKKERFSLILESASTNQTSMYLCASSLYGSGSSYEQYFGPGTRLTVT.

The chain is built from TRBV15 and TRBJ2-1; TRBD2 is a possible D gene (5 bases). Trimming left V 7 bases short and J 9 bases short, with 16 bases between. Looked up from germline, CDR1 is LNHNV and CDR2 is YYDKDF (reference sequence). The CDR3 is 13 residues long. The chain's CDR3 is CATTLGLRSEQFF. For the CDR3, the DNA is TGTGCCACCACACTAGGGTTGCGGAGTGAGCAGTTCTTC.